The 18 T cell receptor beta chains in this list originate from one sample, sequenced in a study of blood T cell repertoires in COVID-19. Libraries were prepared by immunoSEQ multiplex PCR; TCRdb keeps only in-frame clonotypes and omits some of them. The sample includes 190,000 or so clones, just under 85% seen only once; the top ten take 6% to 8%. The sample was peripheral blood. The receptors were sampled from a human donor with acute or convalescent COVID-19. The donor label of this sample is uncertain.

The chain has TRBV7-2 and TRBJ1-1; 7 bases line up with TRBD1. CDR3 length equals 16 residues. Germline assignment: CDR1 SGHTA and CDR2 FQGNSA. V shed 7 bases, J shed 0 bases, and the junction held 11 bases outside the gene matches. The CDR3 DNA reads as TGTGCCAGCACCCCCACTCAAGGGACAGTGAACACTGAAGCTTTCTTT. It translates to CASTPTQGTVNTEAFF.

The genes are TRBV7-7 and TRBJ2-2, with a tentative D call TRBD2 (5 bases). V was clipped by 1 base and J by 7 bases, with 16 bases between them. Per germline, CDR1 SSHAT and CDR2 FNYEAQ (reference sequence). The CDR3 loop spans 16 amino acids. In nucleotides, the CDR3 is TGTGCCAGCAGCTTAGGTCCCCAATCGGGGATCGGGGAGCTGTTTTTT. Translated, it gives CASSLGPQSGIGELFF.

The DNA for the CDR3 is TGCGCCAGCGGGTTAGGGAGTACAGATACGCAGTATTTT. Translating it yields CASGLGSTDTQYF. V gene TRBV5-1 combines with J gene TRBJ2-3; D may be TRBD2 (5 bases). This CDR3 has 13 amino acids. Germline CDR1 is SGHRS and CDR2 is YFSETQ. Trimming took off 7 bases at V and 3 bases at J, with 12 bases between the two ends.

This chain joins TRBV11-2 and TRBJ2-4, with D possibly matching TRBD1 (7 bases). With 2 bases removed from V and 4 bases from J, the gap between germline ends came to 15 bases. The CDR3 sequence is 16 residues long. Germline CDR1 is SGHAT and CDR2 is FQNNGV. CDR3 bases: TGTGCCAGCAGCTTAAGGAGGGACAGACTAAAAAACATTCAGTACTTC. Encoded protein: CASSLRRDRLKNIQYF.

The rearrangement joins TRBV7-2 to TRBJ1-1; tentative D call: TRBD1 (5 bases). This CDR3 is built from 14 residues. V lost 2 bases to trimming and J lost 4 bases, with 11 bases between them. Germline V gene lookup returns CDR1 SGHTA and CDR2 FQGNSA. DNA for the CDR3: TGTGCCAGCAGCTTATCAGGGATCGTCACTGAAGCTTTCTTT. Translating gives CASSLSGIVTEAFF. Looking up the rest from reference TRBV7-2 and TRBJ1-1 gives the full variable domain: GAGVSQSPSNKVTEKGKDVELRCDPISGHTALYWYRQSLGQGLEFLIYFQGNSAPDKSGLPSDRFSAERTGGSVSTLTIQRTQQEDSAVYLCASSLSGIVTEAFFGQGTRLTVV.

The chain carries TRBV28 and TRBJ1-1; 9 positions match TRBD1. Germline CDR1 is MDHEN and CDR2 is SYDVKM. The CDR3 covers 15 residues. J was trimmed by 4 bases and V by 6 bases; bases with no gene match: 9. The DNA of the CDR3 is TGTGCCAGCAGACTACCGACAGGGGGTGTCACTGAAGCTTTCTTT. Its translation is CASRLPTGGVTEAFF.

The sample holds a few counts of this clone. V gene TRBV10-3 combines with J gene TRBJ1-6, with TRBD1 matching over 12 bases. The CDR3 totals 16 residues. Losses at the gene ends were 1 base for V and 9 bases for J; bases not matched to a gene: 4. The V gene's germline CDR1 is ENHRY and CDR2 SYGVKD. CDR3 nucleotide sequence: TGTGCCATCAGTGAGTGGGGACAGGGGGCAGGTTCACCCCTCCACTTT. Protein: CAISEWGQGAGSPLHF.

This clone has just a few counts. The chain employs TRBV5-1 and TRBJ2-1; perhaps TRBD2 as D (7 bases). This CDR3 is 15 amino acids long. V was clipped by 6 bases and J by 6 bases, with 19 bases between them. CDR1 SGHRS and CDR2 YFSETQ come from the germline V gene. The CDR3 nucleotides are TGCGCCAGCACCGTGGGGGGCGGGGGAATCAATGAGCAGTTCTTC. Its protein product is CASTVGGGGINEQFF.

This chain links TRBV6-6 with TRBJ2-7; D remains ambiguous. Germline CDR1 MNHNY, CDR2 SVGAGI (reference sequence). The CDR3 loop spans 15 amino acids. Trimming removed 0 bases from V and 7 bases from J, with 16 bases in between. CDR3 loop: CASSYSGILVGEQYF. As DNA, the CDR3 is TGTGCCAGCAGTTACTCGGGCATACTCGTAGGTGAGCAGTACTTC.

On this clone: A junction boundary mismatches the germline segment, possibly from a read error. The chain employs TRBV2 and TRBJ1-2, with 11 bases that match TRBD1. From germline, CDR1 is SNHLY and CDR2 FYNNEI. The CDR3 loop spans 15 amino acids. This CDR3 reads CASSEGTGGGYGYTF. In DNA form, the CDR3 reads TGTGCCAGCAGCGAAGGGACAGGGGGGGGCTATGGCTACACCTTC.

In its sample, this clone was seen a few times. This rearrangement joins TRBV5-1 to TRBJ2-1; possibly TRBD2 for D (6 bases). Germline V CDR1 and CDR2: SGHRS, YFSETQ. This CDR3 is built from 16 residues. Deletions cut 2 bases from V and 5 bases from J, with 17 bases between. The DNA of the CDR3 is TGCGCCAGCAGCTTTAGCGGTCTAACACTTAACAATGAGCAGTTCTTC. It codes for CASSFSGLTLNNEQFF. The whole variable domain, remainder taken from reference TRBV5-1 and TRBJ2-1, is KAGVTQTPRYLIKTRGQQVTLSCSPISGHRSVSWYQQTPGQGLQFLFEYFSETQRNKGNFPGRFSGRQFSNSRSEMNVSTLELGDSALYLCASSFSGLTLNNEQFFGPGTRLTVL.

This rearrangement joins TRBV4-1 to TRBJ2-1; TRBD1 matches 8 bases. This CDR3 is built from 15 residues. V lost 6 bases, J lost 2 bases, and 6 bases stayed unmatched. In germline, CDR1 is MGHRA, CDR2 YSYEKL. Here the CDR3 reads CASSRGQGPYNEQFF. The CDR3 region has the DNA TGCGCCAGCAGTCGCGGACAGGGTCCCTACAATGAGCAGTTCTTC.

V gene TRBV7-9 combines with J gene TRBJ1-5; D gene unclear. The CDR3 length is 17 residues. Germline V gene data show CDR1 as SEHNR and CDR2 as FQNEAQ (reference sequence). Trimming shortened V by 5 bases and J by 0 bases, and 17 bases separated the two germline ends. DNA for the CDR3: TGTGCCAGCAGCCCAAATCCAGGAATAAATAGCAATCAGCCCCAGCATTTT. Its protein is CASSPNPGINSNQPQHF.

Points on this clone: This sample includes further DNA sequences coding for the same CDR3. The chain couples TRBV5-1 to TRBJ1-1; 8 bases map to TRBD1. The V segment lost 2 bases and the J segment 3 bases; nucleotides outside the gene matches: 0. This CDR3 contains 13 residues. Germline CDR1 is SGHRS and CDR2 is YFSETQ. The chain's CDR3 is CASSLQGDTEAFF. In DNA form, the CDR3 reads TGCGCCAGCAGCTTACAGGGGGACACTGAAGCTTTCTTT.

This clone was detected only once. The rearrangement joins TRBV5-8 to TRBJ1-4, with 8 bases aligning to TRBD1. The CDR3 is made up of 16 amino acids. The trim removed 0 bases at V and 7 bases at J, leaving 8 bases unmatched. Germline-derived CDR1 and CDR2 are SGHTS and YDEGEE. The CDR3 loop reads CASSLARGRVGEKLFF. The DNA for the CDR3 is TGTGCCAGCAGCTTGGCCAGGGGGCGTGTAGGTGAAAAACTGTTTTTT.

The genes are TRBV5-1 and TRBJ1-2; 8 nucleotides align to TRBD1. Germline values: CDR1 SGHRS, CDR2 YFSETQ. V lost 0 bases to trimming and J lost 2 bases; unmatched junction nucleotides: 3. The CDR3 covers 15 residues. The CDR3 DNA follows: TGCGCCAGCAGCTTGGACGCAGGGGGCAACTATGGCTACACCTTC. Amino acid sequence: CASSLDAGGNYGYTF.

The gene calls are TRBV12-5 and TRBJ2-3, with D tentatively TRBD2 (5 bases). The CDR3 is 13 residues long. From germline, CDR1 is LGHNT and CDR2 FRNRAP. The V and J ends lost 2 bases and 4 bases respectively, with 7 bases between them. CDR3 in DNA: TGTGCTAGTGGTTTGTCGGGGTCAGATACGCAGTATTTT. Translating gives CASGLSGSDTQYF.

The rearrangement joins TRBV5-8 to TRBJ2-5; D may be TRBD1 (5 bases). The CDR3 has 14 residues. The V end lost 3 bases, the J end lost 2 bases, and 11 bases lay between the germline ends. CDR1 SGHTS and CDR2 YDEGEE come from the germline V gene. CDR3 nucleotides: TGTGCCAGCAGCTCCCAGGGTAGGCAAGAGACCCAGTACTTC. Its translation: CASSSQGRQETQYF. The variable domain in full, completed from reference TRBV5-8 and TRBJ2-5, reads EAGVTQSPTHLIKTRGQQATLRCSPISGHTSVYWYQQALGLGLQFLLWYDEGEERNRGNFPPRFSGRQFPNYSSELNVNALELEDSALYLCASSSQGRQETQYFGPGTRLLVL.